The rows below give T cell receptor beta chains drawn from one sample of a study of regulatory T cells in long-lasting Graves disease. TCRdb redid the calling of the multiplex PCR reads with MiXCR, one entry per CDR3 protein. The profile shows approximately 400,000 distinct CDR3 sequences, 15% of them singletons. The same specimen was also included in a second study, on T cells in Graves' hyperthyroidism and ophthalmopathy.

The source was peripheral blood mononuclear cells (PBMCs), collected at new diagnosis, from a patient treated with antithyroid drugs. These receptors originate from a woman aged 40-49 years with Graves disease. The CDR3 runs from the conserved cysteine through the conserved F or W. D genes are given only for firm matches. Clone sizes are given selectively: once, few, many, or a class where the clone is expanded.

TRBV10-3,.,TRBJ1-2,TRBD1,TGTGCCATCAGTGATTTGGACAGGACTAGTGGTAGCTACACCTTC,CAISDLDRTSGSYTF
TRBV7-9,few,TRBJ2-4,TRBD2,TGTGCCAGCAGCTTTGGGGGGGGACTAGCGGGCCTAGCCAAAAACATTCAGTACTTC,CASSFGGGLAGLAKNIQYF
TRBV10-3,.,TRBJ1-2,.,TGTGCCATCAGTGAGTCGTTAAATTTTGACTATGGCTACACCTTC,CAISESLNFDYGYTF
TRBV7-9,many,TRBJ1-6,.,TGTGCCAGCAGCGACCGGACCCGGAATTCACCCCTCCACTTT,CASSDRTRNSPLHF
TRBV28,.,TRBJ1-5,.,TGTGCCAGCAGTCGGACGGTACGGGGCAATCAGCCCCAGCATTTT,CASSRTVRGNQPQHF
TRBV12-3/TRBV12-4,many,TRBJ1-5,TRBD1,TGTGCCAGCAGTTTGCGGGACAGACGCAATCAGCCCCAGCATTTT,CASSLRDRRNQPQHF
TRBV14,many,TRBJ2-3,.,TGTGCCAGCAGCCACATCAGCGCAAGCACAGATACGCAGTATTTT,CASSHISASTDTQYF
TRBV15,many,TRBJ2-5,TRBD2,TGTGCCACCAGCAGAGCTAGCGGGAGGGCCGGGGAGACCCAGTACTTC,CATSRASGRAGETQYF
TRBV12-3/TRBV12-4,many,TRBJ2-2,TRBD2,TGTGCCAGCAGCGGGCTAGGCGGGAGGGCCATGGGGGAGCTGTTTTTT,CASSGLGGRAMGELFF
TRBV4-3,few,TRBJ1-4,.,TGCGCCAGCGGCGGCAGTGAAAAACTGTTTTTT,CASGGSEKLFF
TRBV5-1,many,TRBJ1-2,TRBD1,TGCGCCAGCAGCCCCACAGGGGAGGATGGCTACACCTTC,CASSPTGEDGYTF
TRBV6-2/TRBV6-3,few,TRBJ2-6,TRBD2,TGTGCCAGCAGTTACTCGCGGGAGTGGGATGGGGCCAACGTCCTGACTTTC,CASSYSREWDGANVLTF
TRBV30,many,TRBJ2-1,.,TGTGCCTGGACCTCTATGAGCTCCTACAATGAGCAGTTCTTC,CAWTSMSSYNEQFF
TRBV30,.,TRBJ2-1,.,TGTGCCTGGAGTGGGGGTTTCTCGTCCTACAATGAGCAGTTCTTC,CAWSGGFSSYNEQFF
TRBV28,.,TRBJ1-5,TRBD1,TGTGCCAGCAGTTTTGGGCCCAGGGGGCATCAGCCCCAGCATTTT,CASSFGPRGHQPQHF
TRBV3-1,few,TRBJ1-3,.,TGTGCCAGCAGCCCTCGCCTCGGAAACACCATATATTTT,CASSPRLGNTIYF
TRBV15,many,TRBJ2-3,TRBD1,TGTGCCACCAGCAGAGGAGGGACAGGGGGCACAGATACGCAGTATTTT,CATSRGGTGGTDTQYF
TRBV2,many,TRBJ2-1,TRBD2,TGTGCCAGCAAAGGTTTAGCGGGAGTTAATGAGCAGTTCTTC,CASKGLAGVNEQFF
TRBV7-9,few,TRBJ2-2,TRBD2,TGTGCCAGCAGCTTCACGACTAGCGGGAGGTGGGACACCGGGGAGCTGTTTTTT,CASSFTTSGRWDTGELFF
TRBV7-2,many,TRBJ2-3,.,TGTGCCAGCAGCTTTGAGAGTGCCGCGCTGAGTGATACGCAGTATTTT,CASSFESAALSDTQYF
TRBV27,many,TRBJ2-6,TRBD2,TGTGCCAGCAGTTTATCAACGGGGGGTTACTCTGGGGCCAACGTCCTGACTTTC,CASSLSTGGYSGANVLTF
TRBV20-1,many,TRBJ1-5,.,TGCAGTGCCGCCGTGGGACGGATCAATAGCAATCAGCCCCAGCATTTT,CSAAVGRINSNQPQHF
TRBV4-1,few,TRBJ1-1,.,TGCGCCAGCAGCCAAGATCTATCGAACACTGAAGCTTTCTTT,CASSQDLSNTEAFF
TRBV6-1,few,TRBJ2-3,.,TGTGCCAGCACCAAAATACGAACAGATACGCAGTATTTT,CASTKIRTDTQYF
TRBV11-2,many,TRBJ2-1,TRBD2,TGTGCCAGCAGCTTGATTAGCGGGACTACGAACAATGAGCAGTTCTTC,CASSLISGTTNNEQFF
TRBV11-3,few,TRBJ2-7,.,TGTGCCAGCAGCCCAGGGACTCACACCTACGAGCAGTACTTC,CASSPGTHTYEQYF
TRBV28,many,TRBJ2-1,.,TGTGCCAGCAGTCCCCGGGCGCTGAGCTCCTACAATGAGCAGTTCTTC,CASSPRALSSYNEQFF
TRBV27,.,TRBJ2-3,.,TGTGCCAGCAGTTTATCGGAGAACACAGATACGCAGTATTTT,CASSLSENTDTQYF
TRBV6-5,many,TRBJ2-7,.,TGTGCCAGCAGTTACTCTGTAGGGGCCCCCTACGAGCAGTACTTC,CASSYSVGAPYEQYF
TRBV12-3/TRBV12-4,many,TRBJ2-3,TRBD2,TGTGCCGTCAGTCTATTTGGGGAGGGCTGGGCTAGCGGCCGCACAGATACGCAGTATTTT,CAVSLFGEGWASGRTDTQYF
TRBV15,few,TRBJ2-1,.,TGTGCCACCAGCAGAGATTCCGAAGGTGAGCAGTTCTTC,CATSRDSEGEQFF
TRBV7-9,many,TRBJ2-7,.,TGTGCCAGCAGCCCCCAAGGGATCGAGCAGTACTTC,CASSPQGIEQYF
TRBV2,many,TRBJ2-1,.,TGTGCCAGCAGGGGGGGCGGGCGCTACAATGAGCAGTTCTTC,CASRGGGRYNEQFF
TRBV4-1,many,TRBJ2-5,.,TGCGCCAGCAGCCAATACAGGGTAGAGACCCAGTACTTC,CASSQYRVETQYF
TRBV6-5,few,TRBJ1-1,.,TGTGCCAGCAGTTACGGTAACCCTATGAACACTGAAGCTTTCTTT,CASSYGNPMNTEAFF
TRBV18,.,TRBJ2-5,.,TGTGCCAGCTCACTTGACAGAATGGAGACCCAGTACTTC,CASSLDRMETQYF
TRBV7-2,many,TRBJ2-1,TRBD2,TGTGCCAGCAGACGACCCGGACTAGCGGGACCCAATGAGCAGTTCTTC,CASRRPGLAGPNEQFF
TRBV12-3/TRBV12-4,few,TRBJ1-5,TRBD1,TGTGCCAGCAGTTTGTGGACAGGGGGAAGCAATCAGCCCCAGCATTTT,CASSLWTGGSNQPQHF
TRBV20-1,many,TRBJ1-5,.,TGCAGTGCTAGAGTCCGCTACAATCAGCCCCAGCATTTT,CSARVRYNQPQHF
TRBV11-3,many,TRBJ1-1,.,TGTGCCAGCAGACAAGCAGCGGGGGCGAACACTGAAGCTTTCTTT,CASRQAAGANTEAFF
TRBV28,many,TRBJ2-1,.,TGTGCCAGCAGGAATCCGACAGGCTCCTACAATGAGCAGTTCTTC,CASRNPTGSYNEQFF
TRBV7-8,few,TRBJ2-7,.,TGTGCCAGCAGCTCCCGACTGCCCTCCTACGAGCAGTACTTC,CASSSRLPSYEQYF
TRBV19,few,TRBJ1-2,.,TGTGCCAGTAGTATTGGCAACCCGGGGAGGAGAAGCGGCTACACCTTC,CASSIGNPGRRSGYTF
TRBV24-1,many,TRBJ1-1,TRBD1,TGTGCCACCAGTTTATACAGGGGGCAGAACACTGAAGCTTTCTTT,CATSLYRGQNTEAFF
TRBV7-8,.,TRBJ2-1,TRBD2,TGTGCCAGCAGCCCCCGATCTAGCGGGGCCTCCCCAGGCGAGCAGTTCTTC,CASSPRSSGASPGEQFF
TRBV25-1,.,TRBJ1-1,.,TGTGCCAGCTTCCCTGCCGGAAACACTGAAGCTTTCTTT,CASFPAGNTEAFF
TRBV5-1,many,TRBJ2-7,TRBD2,TGCGCCAGCAGCTTGCAGCGGGAGGAATCCTACGAGCAGTACTTC,CASSLQREESYEQYF
TRBV2,many,TRBJ1-6,.,TGTGCCAGCAGTGAATGGGGCGGATCACCCCTCCACTTT,CASSEWGGSPLHF
TRBV30,few,TRBJ2-2,.,TGTGCCTGGATTCAACAGACGAACACCGGGGAGCTGTTTTTT,CAWIQQTNTGELFF
TRBV19,.,TRBJ2-1,TRBD2,TGTGCCAGTAGCGAATATAGCGGGCTCTCCTACAATGAGCAGTTCTTC,CASSEYSGLSYNEQFF
TRBV6-1,many,TRBJ1-1,.,TGTGCCAGCAGTGAAGGTGCAGGGTCCTGGGACACTGAAGCTTTCTTT,CASSEGAGSWDTEAFF
TRBV10-3,many,TRBJ1-1,.,TGTGCCATCAGTACTAGGGGGGGGAACACTGAAGCTTTCTTT,CAISTRGGNTEAFF
TRBV12-3/TRBV12-4,many,TRBJ2-7,TRBD2,TGTGCCAGCACCCCGCTAGCGGGAGGGACCTACGAGCAGTACTTC,CASTPLAGGTYEQYF
TRBV2,many,TRBJ1-4,.,TGTGCCAGCGACGGGGAAAAACTGTTTTTT,CASDGEKLFF
TRBV5-1,few,TRBJ2-5,TRBD1,TGCGCCAGCAGCTTGGCCGGGACAGGGCGACAAGAGACCCAGTACTTC,CASSLAGTGRQETQYF
TRBV28,many,TRBJ1-1,.,TGTGCCAGCACCATGACAGGCCTGGGCGCTGAAGCTTTCTTT,CASTMTGLGAEAFF
TRBV11-2,many,TRBJ2-3,.,TGTGCCAGCTGTCGGGACTTCTCAGATACGCAGTATTTT,CASCRDFSDTQYF